The 27 T cell receptor beta chains below all came from one sample that was sequenced in a study of control samples from healthy donors and cancer patients. This table comes from immunoSEQ multiplex PCR, and its TCRdb copy is limited to in-frame clones, with some not included. The repertoire holds 130,000 or so clones, nearly 90% seen once, with about 3.4% in the top ten. The sequenced sample consisted of blood. These receptors all stem from a man aged 50 to 60 in good health.

The V gene is TRBV7-2, the J gene TRBJ2-1; maybe TRBD2 (7 bases). Germline CDR1 reads SGHTA; CDR2 reads FQGNSA. CDR3 length: 14 amino acids. V was shortened by 3 bases and J by 7 bases, with 13 bases between the two germline ends. The CDR3 region is CASSLEGGNNEQFF. The CDR3 nucleotides are TGTGCCAGCAGCTTGGAGGGGGGGAATAATGAGCAGTTCTTC.

DNA for the CDR3: TGTGCCAGTAGTCCACGTGCGAGGGCCTCTGGGGCCAACGTCCTGACTTTC. Protein product: CASSPRARASGANVLTF. V usage is TRBV19 and J usage is TRBJ2-6, with D possibly TRBD2 on 5 matching bases. This CDR3 is 17 amino acids long. Per germline, CDR1 LNHDA and CDR2 SQIVND (reference sequence). The V end was cut by 5 bases, the J end by 0 bases, with 14 bases between. Full variable domain (rest looked up from reference TRBV19 and TRBJ2-6): DGGITQSPKYLFRKEGQNVTLSCEQNLNHDAMYWYRQDPGQGLRLIYYSQIVNDFQKGDIAEGYSVSREKKESFPLTVTSAQKNPTAFYLCASSPRARASGANVLTFGAGSRLTVL.

The V gene is TRBV19, the J gene TRBJ1-1; D is possibly TRBD1 (5 bases). This CDR3 is built from 13 residues. V lost 3 bases and J 5 bases, leaving 10 bases between the germline ends. Germline assignment: CDR1 LNHDA and CDR2 SQIVND (reference sequence). CDR3 DNA sequence: TGTGCCAGTAGTATCCGGCAGGGTACTGAAGCTTTCTTT. This gives the protein CASSIRQGTEAFF.

This chain uses TRBV6-5 with TRBJ1-5; 7 bases line up with TRBD1. Germline values: CDR1 MNHEY, CDR2 SVGAGI. The CDR3 spans 15 residues. Unmatched junction bases numbered 6, after V lost 6 bases and J lost 1 base. This CDR3 reads CASRTGTASNQPQHF. The CDR3 DNA reads TGTGCCAGCAGAACCGGGACAGCCAGCAATCAGCCCCAGCATTTT.

The chain combines TRBV6-4 with TRBJ2-5; no definite D call. The CDR3 extends over 13 amino acids. The germline gives CDR1 MRHNA, CDR2 SNTAGT. Trimming took 3 bases from V and 5 from J, leaving 10 bases between them. CDR3 sequence: CASSEGPRETQYF. The CDR3, as DNA: TGTGCCAGCAGTGAGGGTCCGCGGGAGACCCAGTACTTC.

Worth noting for this clone: One end of the junction does not line up with germline, which may come from a read error. This chain joins TRBV29-1 and TRBJ2-6; D unresolved. Germline V lookup: CDR1 SQVTM, CDR2 ANQGSEA. This CDR3 is 16 amino acids long. The CDR3 coding sequence is TGCAGCGTGGAAGGATTTAGGAACTCTGGGGCCAACGTCCTGACTTTC. Protein: CSVEGFRNSGANVLTF.

The V and J genes are TRBV7-5 and TRBJ1-1. TRBV7-5 is designated a pseudogene. This CDR3 is built from 14 residues. The CDR3 nucleotides are TGTGTCAGAAGCCCCCCCGTGGTGAACACTGAAGCTTTCTTT. This translates into CVRSPPVVNTEAFF.

The chain couples TRBV10-3 to TRBJ1-1, with TRBD1 identical over 7 bases. The ends lost 6 bases at V and 4 bases at J; junction bases unmatched: 8. Looked up from germline, CDR1 is ENHRY and CDR2 is SYGVKD. This CDR3 is 14 amino acids long. CDR3 nucleotide sequence: TGTGCCATCAGCCAAACAGGGGAACCCACTGAAGCTTTCTTT. Protein product: CAISQTGEPTEAFF.

V is TRBV5-8 and J is TRBJ2-2; D is perhaps TRBD2 (5 bases). CDR3 length: 14 amino acids. The ends were cut back, 1 base at V and 4 bases at J, with 8 bases in the middle. Germline V gene sequence: CDR1 SGHTS, CDR2 YDEGEE. Written as DNA, the CDR3 is TGTGCCAGCAGCTTGTCGAGGGTCACCGGGGAGCTGTTTTTT. Translating gives CASSLSRVTGELFF.

The chain carries TRBV4-1 and TRBJ2-5; D possibly corresponds to TRBD1 (5 bases). The CDR3 consists of 14 residues. Germline CDR1 MGHRA, CDR2 YSYEKL. V was clipped by 1 base and J by 1 base, with 7 bases between them. This chain's CDR3 is CASSQGQSQETQYF. The CDR3 DNA is TGCGCCAGCAGCCAAGGACAGAGCCAAGAGACCCAGTACTTC.

The chain couples TRBV2 to TRBJ1-5; unclear D gene. CDR3 length: 14 amino acids. V lost 8 bases and J 6 bases, leaving 17 bases between the germline ends. The germline CDR1 and CDR2 sequences are SNHLY and FYNNEI. This chain's CDR3 is CASEAGVGSQPQHF. The CDR3 nucleotides read TGTGCCAGCGAAGCTGGGGTAGGGTCTCAGCCCCAGCATTTT. The whole variable domain, filled in from reference TRBV2 and TRBJ1-5, reads EPEVTQTPSHQVTQMGQEVILRCVPISNHLYFYWYRQILGQKVEFLVSFYNNEISEKSEIFDDQFSVERPDGSNFTLKIRSTKLEDSAMYFCASEAGVGSQPQHFGDGTRLSIL.

The chain uses TRBV5-4 and TRBJ1-2, with 9 bases aligning to TRBD1. Germline V gene lookup returns CDR1 SGHNT and CDR2 YYREEE (reference sequence). V gave up 0 bases and J gave up 7 bases; unmatched junction bases: 4. This CDR3 is built from 14 residues. CDR3 in amino acids: CASSLAGTGSGYTF. Here the CDR3 DNA reads TGTGCCAGCAGCTTGGCCGGGACAGGGAGTGGCTACACCTTC.

The chain links TRBV9 to TRBJ2-6, with D possibly being TRBD2 (5 bases). Trimming removed 3 bases from V and 2 bases from J, with 9 bases in between. The CDR3 is 15 residues long. In germline, CDR1 is SGDLS, CDR2 YYNGEE. CDR3 sequence reads: CASSGPAAGANVLTF. CDR3 DNA sequence: TGTGCCAGCAGCGGTCCAGCGGCTGGGGCCAACGTCCTGACTTTC. The variable domain in full, completed from reference TRBV9 and TRBJ2-6, reads DSGVTQTPKHLITATGQRVTLRCSPRSGDLSVYWYQQSLDQGLQFLIQYYNGEERAKGNILERFSAQQFPDLHSELNLSSLELGDSALYFCASSGPAAGANVLTFGAGSRLTVL.

This clone appeared a single time. This chain links TRBV9 with TRBJ1-5; the D gene is possibly TRBD1 (5 bases). The CDR3 runs to 15 residues. Germline CDR1 and CDR2: SGDLS and YYNGEE. V lost 2 bases, J lost 11 bases, and 20 bases lay in between. CDR3 sequence: CASSVRDGPSETQHF. CDR3 DNA: TGTGCCAGCAGCGTGAGGGACGGCCCTAGCGAGACCCAGCATTTT.

This chain joins TRBV9 and TRBJ2-1, with 7 bases aligning to TRBD1. V lost 3 bases, J lost 2 bases, and 5 bases stayed unmatched. The CDR3 covers 15 residues. CDR1 and CDR2 from the germline V gene are SGDLS and YYNGEE. In nucleotides, the CDR3 is TGTGCCAGCAGCGCCGGGACAGAGACCTACAATGAGCAGTTCTTC. Protein sequence: CASSAGTETYNEQFF.

The rearrangement links TRBV6-5 to TRBJ1-2; the match to TRBD1 covers 9 bases. The CDR3 runs 14 residues. Trimming cost V 7 bases and J 1 base; bases outside gene matches: 4. Germline loops: CDR1 MNHEY, CDR2 SVGAGI. The CDR3 is CASTRTGVNYGYTF. In DNA form, the CDR3 reads TGTGCCAGCACTAGGACAGGGGTTAACTATGGCTACACCTTC.

The J gene is TRBJ1-1, the V gene TRBV10-2, with D tentatively TRBD1 (6 bases). Trimming pared 2 bases from V and 0 bases from J, leaving 10 bases between. In germline, CDR1 is WSHSY, CDR2 SAAADI. The CDR3 length is 15 residues. Here the CDR3 DNA reads TGCGCCAGCAGTGAGCGTCAGGGGATGAACACTGAAGCTTTCTTT. Protein: CASSERQGMNTEAFF.

The chain has TRBV5-5 and TRBJ2-5; no clear D gene. Trimming took off 4 bases at V and 0 bases at J, with 4 bases between the two ends. The CDR3 consists of 12 residues. Germline-derived CDR1 and CDR2 are SGHKS and YYEKEE (reference sequence). This chain's CDR3 is CASSRNQETQYF. DNA for the CDR3: TGTGCCAGCAGCCGTAACCAAGAGACCCAGTACTTC.

V is TRBV5-1 and J is TRBJ1-1; the match to TRBD1 covers 7 bases. V trimming: 5 bases; J trimming: 3 bases; junction bases outside the gene matches: 4. Germline V gene data show CDR1 as SGHRS and CDR2 as YFSETQ. This CDR3 spans 13 amino acids. The CDR3: CASRYTGDTEAFF. The CDR3, as DNA: TGCGCCAGCAGATATACAGGGGACACTGAAGCTTTCTTT.

The rearrangement links TRBV28 to TRBJ2-1; 8 bases are a match to TRBD2. The J segment lost 4 bases and the V segment lost 7 bases, leaving 9 bases of the junction unmatched. Germline lookup yields CDR1 MDHEN and CDR2 SYDVKM. CDR3 size: 15 residues. CDR3 sequence (DNA): TGTGCCAGCACTCCACAACTAGCGGCATACAATGAGCAGTTCTTC. Its translation: CASTPQLAAYNEQFF.

The J gene is TRBJ2-1, the V gene TRBV18; 7 bases line up with TRBD1. Germline CDR1 is KGHSH and CDR2 is LQKENI. The CDR3 extends over 18 amino acids. The V segment lost 3 bases and the J segment 5 bases; nucleotides outside the gene matches: 16. The CDR3 region has the DNA TGTGCCAGCTCACCCCAAGGGGGCGCCCGGTCTAGAAACAATGAGCAGTTCTTC. Protein sequence: CASSPQGGARSRNNEQFF.

V and J are TRBV6-5 and TRBJ1-2; 9 bases are a match to TRBD1. After removal of 8 bases from V and 8 bases from J, the junction contained 15 bases not matched to a gene. The CDR3 consists of 15 residues. CDR1 is MNHEY, CDR2 SVGAGI, per germline. The CDR3 loop is CASGALQGAEKGYTF. The CDR3 DNA reads TGTGCCAGCGGCGCCTTACAGGGGGCAGAGAAAGGCTACACCTTC.

This clone was seen once. The rearrangement uses TRBV2 and TRBJ1-5; D might be TRBD1 (5 bases). V lost 4 bases and J 2 bases, leaving 12 bases between the germline ends. The CDR3 has 15 amino acids. Germline loops: CDR1 SNHLY, CDR2 FYNNEI. CDR3 DNA sequence: TGTGCCAGCAGTGCAGGGCTGGTGGGCAATCAGCCCCAGCATTTT. Translated, it gives CASSAGLVGNQPQHF.

The table lists this clone with a few counts. The chain carries TRBV19 and TRBJ1-1; no reliable D call. V lost 8 bases, J lost 5 bases, and 15 bases lay in between. The CDR3 runs 13 residues. CDR1 LNHDA and CDR2 SQIVND come from the germline V gene (reference sequence). The CDR3 DNA sequence: TGTGCCAGTGGTGTGGGAATAGGGACTGAAGCTTTCTTT. Its translation: CASGVGIGTEAFF.

This clone was observed a few times. The CDR3 protein is CASSLSLAGAQNIQYF. CDR3 nucleotide sequence: TGCGCCAGCAGCTTGTCGCTAGCGGGGGCTCAAAACATTCAGTACTTC. The chain is built from TRBV5-1 and TRBJ2-4; 10 bases are a match to TRBD2. The CDR3 loop spans 16 amino acids. Trimming at V came to 1 base and at J to 5 bases, leaving 6 bases not matched to a gene. Germline V lookup: CDR1 SGHRS, CDR2 YFSETQ.

This clone was counted once. The CDR3 region has the DNA TGTGCCAGTAGATCCTTGACTCAACACTTTATCACCGGGGAGCTGTTTTTT. Translating it yields CASRSLTQHFITGELFF. The rearrangement uses TRBV19 and TRBJ2-2; the D is unclear. From germline, CDR1 is LNHDA and CDR2 SQIVND (reference sequence). Trimming cost V 6 bases and J 4 bases, with 21 bases left between them. This CDR3 comprises 17 residues.

The chain has TRBV29-1 and TRBJ2-3; D uncertain. The germline V and J ends were trimmed by 4 bases and 0 bases, with 11 bases remaining between them. The CDR3 sequence is 14 residues long. Per germline, CDR1 SQVTM and CDR2 ANQGSEA. The CDR3 is CSVVSVGSTDTQYF. The CDR3 DNA reads as TGCAGCGTTGTTTCTGTAGGCAGCACAGATACGCAGTATTTT.